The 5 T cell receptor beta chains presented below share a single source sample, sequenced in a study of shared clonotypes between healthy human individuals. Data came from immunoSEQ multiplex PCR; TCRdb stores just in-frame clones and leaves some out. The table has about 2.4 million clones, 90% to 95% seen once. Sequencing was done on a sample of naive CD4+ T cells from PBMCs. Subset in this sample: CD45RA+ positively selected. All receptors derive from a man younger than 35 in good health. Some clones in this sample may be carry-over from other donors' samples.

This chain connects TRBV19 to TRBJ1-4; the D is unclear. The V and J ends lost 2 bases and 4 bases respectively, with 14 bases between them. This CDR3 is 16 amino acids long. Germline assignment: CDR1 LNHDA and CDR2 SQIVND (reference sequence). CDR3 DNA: TGTGCCAGTAGTATATGGTGGGGATCCGATAATGAAAAACTGTTTTTT. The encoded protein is CASSIWWGSDNEKLFF.

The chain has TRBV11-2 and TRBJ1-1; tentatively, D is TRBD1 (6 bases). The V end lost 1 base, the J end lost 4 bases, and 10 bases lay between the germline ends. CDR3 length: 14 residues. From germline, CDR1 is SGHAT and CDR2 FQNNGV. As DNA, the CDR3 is TGTGCCAGCAGCTTAGGGGGGGCCTCCACTGAAGCTTTCTTT. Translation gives CASSLGGASTEAFF.

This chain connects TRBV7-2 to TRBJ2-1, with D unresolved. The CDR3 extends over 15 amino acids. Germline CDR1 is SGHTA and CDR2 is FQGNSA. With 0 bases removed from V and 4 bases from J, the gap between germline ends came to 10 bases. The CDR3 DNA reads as TGTGCCAGCAGCTTAGCCTTACTGGAATACAATGAGCAGTTCTTC. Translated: CASSLALLEYNEQFF. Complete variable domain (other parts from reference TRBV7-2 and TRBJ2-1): GAGVSQSPSNKVTEKGKDVELRCDPISGHTALYWYRQSLGQGLEFLIYFQGNSAPDKSGLPSDRFSAERTGGSVSTLTIQRTQQEDSAVYLCASSLALLEYNEQFFGPGTRLTVL.

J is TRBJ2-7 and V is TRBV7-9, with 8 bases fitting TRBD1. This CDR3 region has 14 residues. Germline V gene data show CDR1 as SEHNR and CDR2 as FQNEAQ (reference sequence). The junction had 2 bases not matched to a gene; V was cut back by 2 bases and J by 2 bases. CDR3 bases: TGTGCCAGCAGCTTAATGGGACAGGCCTACGAGCAGTACTTC. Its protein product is CASSLMGQAYEQYF.

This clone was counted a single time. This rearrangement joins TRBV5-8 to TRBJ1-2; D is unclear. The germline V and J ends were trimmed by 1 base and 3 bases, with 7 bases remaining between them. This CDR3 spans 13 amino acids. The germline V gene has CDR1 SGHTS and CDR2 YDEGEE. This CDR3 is CASSLQVYYGYTF. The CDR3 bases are TGTGCCAGCAGCTTGCAGGTCTACTATGGCTACACCTTC.